The clone carrying this TCR beta chain has a count of ten or more. The antigen is undetermined. TCRdb recomputed calls from the 5' RACE reads with MiXCR, one row per CDR3 protein. The sample lists more than 75,000 distinct CDR3 sequences, roughly 3.5% occurring once. This entry comes from a study of neurological immune-mediated disorders. General study results and limits: The phylogenetic placement of 18 of 34 multiple sclerosis patients' repertoires in one related-CDR3 cluster constitutes a possible signature. There was no clinical or MRI feature that showed an association with the multiple sclerosis repertoire cluster. The expanded clones of different subjects shared no CDR3 amino acid sequences (suggesting private repertoires in all groups).

V dropped 7 bases and J dropped 4 bases, with 13 bases sitting between them. This CDR3 spans 13 amino acids. The sample consisted of PBMCs. The receptor's source is a woman aged 45-60 years with multiple sclerosis. The chain has TRBV12-3 or TRBV12-4 and TRBJ1-2; D gene unclear. The CDR3 sequence: CASTYGRLYGYTF. The CDR3 coding sequence is TGTGCCAGCACGTACGGGAGGCTCTATGGCTACACCTTC.